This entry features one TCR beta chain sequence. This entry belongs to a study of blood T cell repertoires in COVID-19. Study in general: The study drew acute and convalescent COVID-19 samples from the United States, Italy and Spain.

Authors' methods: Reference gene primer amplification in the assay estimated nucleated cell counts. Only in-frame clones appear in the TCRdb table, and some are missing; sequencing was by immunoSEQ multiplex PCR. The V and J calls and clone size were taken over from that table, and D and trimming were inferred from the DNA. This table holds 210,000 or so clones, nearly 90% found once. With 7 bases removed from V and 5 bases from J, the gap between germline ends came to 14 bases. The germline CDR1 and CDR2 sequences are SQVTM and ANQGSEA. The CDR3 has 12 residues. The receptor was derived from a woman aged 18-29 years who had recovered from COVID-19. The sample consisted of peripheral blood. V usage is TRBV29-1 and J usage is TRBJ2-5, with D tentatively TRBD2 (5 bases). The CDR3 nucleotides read TGCAGCGCCGGGTTCGGGGTGGAGACCCAGTACTTC. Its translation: CSAGFGVETQYF.